The rows below give T cell receptor beta chains drawn from one sample of a study of T cell responses to AZD1222 COVID-19 vaccine. The protocol was immunoSEQ multiplex PCR, while the TCRdb copy is restricted to in-frame clones and leaves out a portion. The table records 90,000 to 120,000 clones, more than 80% of them present only once. Here the sequenced sample was peripheral blood, taken on day 0 of AZD1222 vaccination. The receptors were sampled from an adult in good health. The CDR3 runs from the conserved cysteine through the conserved F or W. D genes are given only for firm matches. Clone size is not always given. Where it is, it says once, few, many or a class for expanded clones.

>NA|TRBJ2-4|NA|TRBV5-4
TGTGCCAGCAGCTTGGAGGCAGGTCGGGCCAAAAACATTCAGTACTTC
CASSLEAGRAKNIQYF
>NA|TRBJ1-4|NA|TRBV9
TGTGCCAGCACCCGAGGGGGGGGCGGGGATGAAAAACTGTTTTTT
CASTRGGGGDEKLFF
>NA|TRBJ2-2|NA|TRBV30
TGTGCCTGGAGGAGGGACCCCCTGTTCGCGAACACCGGGGAGCTGTTTTTT
CAWRRDPLFANTGELFF
>TRBD2|TRBJ2-2|NA|TRBV19
TGTGCCAGTAGTACGGGACTAGCGGGAGGAGTGGGCACCGGGGAGCTGTTTTTT
CASSTGLAGGVGTGELFF
>TRBD2|TRBJ2-4|NA|TRBV28
TGTGCCAGCAGTTCCCAAATTAGCGGGAGGACCATAGCCAAAAACATTCAGTACTTC
CASSSQISGRTIAKNIQYF
>NA|TRBJ1-2|NA|TRBV24-1
TGTGCCACCAGTGATTCAGAAGGCCGGATGCGAGGCTACACCTTC
CATSDSEGRMRGYTF
>TRBD2|TRBJ2-3|NA|TRBV6-4
TGTGCCAGCAGCGAAATAGCGGGAGGCACAGATACGCAGTATTTT
CASSEIAGGTDTQYF
>NA|TRBJ2-7|NA|TRBV5-4
TGTGCCAGCAGCTTGGAACAGGTGAAGCAGTACTTC
CASSLEQVKQYF
>NA|TRBJ1-1|few|TRBV5-7
TGTGCCAGCAGCTTGGCCGGGGATATGAACACTGAAGCTTTCTTT
CASSLAGDMNTEAFF
>NA|TRBJ2-5|NA|TRBV7-2
TGTGCCAGCAGCTTAGCACCTGGGGGGACCCAGTACTTC
CASSLAPGGTQYF
>NA|TRBJ2-7|NA|TRBV25-1
TGTGCCAGCAGTCCTCCTGGCAGCCTACACGAGCAGTACTTC
CASSPPGSLHEQYF
>NA|TRBJ2-1|NA|TRBV7-2
TGTGCCAGCAGCTTAGCTCTCCGGGGGCGCGGAGATGAGCAGTTCTTC
CASSLALRGRGDEQFF
>NA|TRBJ1-2|NA|TRBV15
TGTGCCACCAGCAGAGAACAACGGACCTATGGCTACACCTTC
CATSREQRTYGYTF